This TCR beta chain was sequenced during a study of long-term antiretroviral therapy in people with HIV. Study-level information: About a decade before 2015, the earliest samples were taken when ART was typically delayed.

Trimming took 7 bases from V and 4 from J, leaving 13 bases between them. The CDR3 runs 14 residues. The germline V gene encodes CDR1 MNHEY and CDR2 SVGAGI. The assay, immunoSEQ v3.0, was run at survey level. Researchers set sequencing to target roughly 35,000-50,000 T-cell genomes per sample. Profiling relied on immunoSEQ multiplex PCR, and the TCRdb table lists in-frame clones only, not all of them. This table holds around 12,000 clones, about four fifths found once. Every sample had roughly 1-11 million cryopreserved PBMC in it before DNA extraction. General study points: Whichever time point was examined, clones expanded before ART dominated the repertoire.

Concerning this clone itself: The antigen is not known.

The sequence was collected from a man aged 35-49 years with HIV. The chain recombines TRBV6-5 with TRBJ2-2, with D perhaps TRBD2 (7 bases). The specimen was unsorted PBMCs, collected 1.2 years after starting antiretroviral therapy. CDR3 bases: TGTGCCAGCAAGGGCGGGGGCGCCACCGGGGAGCTGTTTTTT. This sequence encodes CASKGGGATGELFF.